This paragraph reports one T cell receptor (beta chain). These data are taken from a study of blood T cell repertoires in COVID-19. Study-level background: Acute and convalescent COVID-19 specimens originated in the United States, Italy and Spain.

Produced via immunoSEQ multiplex PCR; TCRdb's table is partial and in-frame only. The table has around 240,000 clones, 65% to 90% seen once. The sample was peripheral blood. The TCR originated in a woman in her forties or fifties with acute or convalescent COVID-19.

The CDR3 sequence is CASSLGINTEAFF. CDR3 DNA sequence: TGTGCCAGCAGCCTCGGGATAAACACTGAAGCTTTCTTT. This chain links TRBV11-3 with TRBJ1-1; D gene ambiguous. In germline, CDR1 is SGHNT, CDR2 YENEEA. The V and J ends lost 5 bases and 2 bases respectively, with 9 bases between them. There are 13 residues in the CDR3.